The T cell receptor (beta chain) under discussion was sequenced for a study of read filtering for tumor transcriptome and immune sequencing. Across the study: The cohort had over 16 men and more than 13 women aged about 45 to 80, mean roughly 65 years. By R-ISS, stages I, II and III held approximately 8, 16 and 7 patients. Study observations and caveats: The sorted CD138-negative fraction was a mixed bone marrow immune population, not purified T cells.

Sampling of bone marrow took place during active disease in every patient. This library used roughly 430 ng RNA and molecular barcoded adaptors spanning alpha/delta and beta/gamma chains. MiXCR, applied by TCRdb to the reads, yields one record per CDR3 protein. The sample includes 48,000 or so distinct CDR3 sequences, approximately 19% seen only once; the top ten take 15%. About this clonotype: The antigen is unknown.

The receptor's source is a donor aged 40 or older with multiple myeloma. The sequenced material came from a population of CD138-negative cells sorted from bone marrow.

CDR3 sequence reads: CASSPRDRPTQYF. In nucleotides, the CDR3 is TGTGCCAGCAGTCCCCGGGACCGACCGACCCAGTACTTC. V and J are TRBV6-2 or TRBV6-3 and TRBJ2-5, with D perhaps assigned TRBD1 or TRBD2 (5 bases each). CDR1 and CDR2 from the germline V gene are MNHEY and SVGEGT. The V and J ends lost 5 bases and 7 bases respectively, with 14 bases between them. The CDR3 has 13 amino acids.